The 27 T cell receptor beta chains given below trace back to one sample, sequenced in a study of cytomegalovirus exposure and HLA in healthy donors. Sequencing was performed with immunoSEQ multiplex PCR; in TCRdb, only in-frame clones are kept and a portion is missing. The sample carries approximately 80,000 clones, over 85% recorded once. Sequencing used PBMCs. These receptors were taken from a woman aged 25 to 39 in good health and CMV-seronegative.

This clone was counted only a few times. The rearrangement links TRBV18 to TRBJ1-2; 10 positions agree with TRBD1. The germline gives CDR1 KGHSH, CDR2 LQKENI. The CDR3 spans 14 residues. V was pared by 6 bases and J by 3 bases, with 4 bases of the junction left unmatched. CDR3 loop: CASSPDRGDYGYTF. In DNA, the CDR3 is TGTGCCAGCTCTCCGGACAGGGGGGACTATGGCTACACCTTC.

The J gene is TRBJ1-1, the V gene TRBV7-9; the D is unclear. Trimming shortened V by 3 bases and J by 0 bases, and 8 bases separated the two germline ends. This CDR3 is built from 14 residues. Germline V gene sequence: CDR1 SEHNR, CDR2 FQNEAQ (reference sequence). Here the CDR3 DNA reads TGTGCCAGCAGCTTCAATCAGGTGAACACTGAAGCTTTCTTT. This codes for CASSFNQVNTEAFF.

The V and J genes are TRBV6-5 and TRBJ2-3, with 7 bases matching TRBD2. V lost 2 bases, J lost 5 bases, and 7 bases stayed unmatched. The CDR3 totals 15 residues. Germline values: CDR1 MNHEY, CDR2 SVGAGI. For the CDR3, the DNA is TGTGCCAGCAGTTACGAGCGGGGAGCTCAAGATACGCAGTATTTT. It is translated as CASSYERGAQDTQYF.

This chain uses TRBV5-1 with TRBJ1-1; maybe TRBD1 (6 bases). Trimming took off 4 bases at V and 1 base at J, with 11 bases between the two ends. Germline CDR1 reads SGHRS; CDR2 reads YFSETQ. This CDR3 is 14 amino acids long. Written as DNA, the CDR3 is TGCGCCAGCAGCCAGTCACAGGGGAACACTGAAGCTTTCTTT. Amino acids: CASSQSQGNTEAFF.

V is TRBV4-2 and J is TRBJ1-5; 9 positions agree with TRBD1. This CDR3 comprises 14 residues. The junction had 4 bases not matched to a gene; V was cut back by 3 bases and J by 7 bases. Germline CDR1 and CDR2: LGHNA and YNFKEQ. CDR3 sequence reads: CASSQDRGGQPQHF. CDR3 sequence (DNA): TGTGCCAGCAGCCAGGACAGGGGCGGGCAGCCCCAGCATTTT.

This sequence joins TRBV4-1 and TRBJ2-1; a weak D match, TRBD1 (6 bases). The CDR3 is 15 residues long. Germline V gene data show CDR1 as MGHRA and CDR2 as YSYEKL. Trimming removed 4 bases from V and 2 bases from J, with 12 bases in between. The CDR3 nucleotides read TGCGCCAGCAGCCCGACAGGAGATCCCTACAATGAGCAGTTCTTC. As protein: CASSPTGDPYNEQFF.

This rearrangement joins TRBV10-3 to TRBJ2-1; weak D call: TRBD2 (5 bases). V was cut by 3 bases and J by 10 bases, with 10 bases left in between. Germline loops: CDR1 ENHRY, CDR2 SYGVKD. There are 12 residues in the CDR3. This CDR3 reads CAISDLATEQFF. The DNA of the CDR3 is TGTGCCATCAGTGACTTAGCGACAGAGCAGTTCTTC.

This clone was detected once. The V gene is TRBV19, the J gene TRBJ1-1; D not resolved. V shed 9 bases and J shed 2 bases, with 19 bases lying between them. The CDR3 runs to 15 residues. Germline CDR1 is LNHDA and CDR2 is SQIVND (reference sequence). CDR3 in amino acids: CASRTPGYSNTEAFF. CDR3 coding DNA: TGTGCCAGCAGGACCCCGGGGTACAGCAACACTGAAGCTTTCTTT.

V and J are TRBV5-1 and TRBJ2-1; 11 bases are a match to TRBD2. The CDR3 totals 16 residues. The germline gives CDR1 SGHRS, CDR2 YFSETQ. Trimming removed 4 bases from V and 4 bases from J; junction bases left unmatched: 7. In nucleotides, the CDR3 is TGCGCCAGCAGCGACGTGACTAGCGGGGTTTACAATGAGCAGTTCTTC. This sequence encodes CASSDVTSGVYNEQFF.

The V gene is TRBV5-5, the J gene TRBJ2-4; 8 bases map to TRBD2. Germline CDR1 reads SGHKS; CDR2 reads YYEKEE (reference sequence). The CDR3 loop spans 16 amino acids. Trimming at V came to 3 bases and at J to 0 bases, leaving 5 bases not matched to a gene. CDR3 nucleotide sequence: TGTGCCAGCAGCTGGGGACTAGGGTTAGCCAAAAACATTCAGTACTTC. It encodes CASSWGLGLAKNIQYF.

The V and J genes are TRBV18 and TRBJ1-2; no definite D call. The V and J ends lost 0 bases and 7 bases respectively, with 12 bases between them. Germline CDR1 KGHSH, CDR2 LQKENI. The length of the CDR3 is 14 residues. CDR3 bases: TGTGCCAGCTCACCACCGGTTGGAGTTTCTGGCTACACCTTC. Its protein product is CASSPPVGVSGYTF.

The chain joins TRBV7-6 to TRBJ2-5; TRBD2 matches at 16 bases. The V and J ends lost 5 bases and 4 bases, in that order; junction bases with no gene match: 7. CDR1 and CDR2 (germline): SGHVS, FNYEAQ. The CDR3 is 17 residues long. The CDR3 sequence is CASSPGLAGGPGETQYF. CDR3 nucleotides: TGTGCCAGCAGCCCGGGACTAGCGGGAGGGCCGGGAGAGACCCAGTACTTC.

The CDR3 reads CASSFVQRGYNEQFF. CDR3 DNA: TGCGCCAGCAGCTTCGTCCAGCGGGGCTACAATGAGCAGTTCTTC. This rearrangement joins TRBV5-1 to TRBJ2-1; TRBD2 agrees at 7 bases. This CDR3 spans 15 amino acids. Germline lookup yields CDR1 SGHRS and CDR2 YFSETQ. V lost 2 bases and J lost 3; bases outside the gene matches: 5.

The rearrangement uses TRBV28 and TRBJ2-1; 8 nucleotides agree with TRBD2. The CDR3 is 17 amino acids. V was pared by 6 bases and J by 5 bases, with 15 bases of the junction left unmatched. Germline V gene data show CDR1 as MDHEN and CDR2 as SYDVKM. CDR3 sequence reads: CASSELTPGLVDNEQFF. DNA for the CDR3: TGTGCCAGCAGCGAGCTCACGCCGGGACTAGTAGACAATGAGCAGTTCTTC.

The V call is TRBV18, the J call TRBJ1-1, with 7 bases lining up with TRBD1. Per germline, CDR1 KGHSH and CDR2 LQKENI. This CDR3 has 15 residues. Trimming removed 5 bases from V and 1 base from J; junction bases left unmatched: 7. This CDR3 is CASSRQGWENTEAFF. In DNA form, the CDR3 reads TGTGCCAGCTCAAGACAGGGTTGGGAGAACACTGAAGCTTTCTTT.

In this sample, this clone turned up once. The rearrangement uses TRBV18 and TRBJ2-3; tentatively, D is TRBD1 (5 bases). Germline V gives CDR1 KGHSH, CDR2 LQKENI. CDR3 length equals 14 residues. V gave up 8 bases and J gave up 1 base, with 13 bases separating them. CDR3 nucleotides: TGTGCCAGCACGAAGTCAGGGCGCACAGATACGCAGTATTTT. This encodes CASTKSGRTDTQYF.

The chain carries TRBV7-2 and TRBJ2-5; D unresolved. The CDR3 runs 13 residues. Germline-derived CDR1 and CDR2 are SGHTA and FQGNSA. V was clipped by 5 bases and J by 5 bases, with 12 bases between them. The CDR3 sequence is CASSPVYRETQYF. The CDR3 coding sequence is TGTGCCAGCAGCCCGGTATATCGTGAGACCCAGTACTTC.

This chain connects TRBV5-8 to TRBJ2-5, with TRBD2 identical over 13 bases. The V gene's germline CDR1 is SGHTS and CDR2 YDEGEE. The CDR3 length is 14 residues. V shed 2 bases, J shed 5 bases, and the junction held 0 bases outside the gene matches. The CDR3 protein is CASSLLAGGETQYF. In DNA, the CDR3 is TGTGCCAGCAGCTTACTAGCGGGAGGGGAGACCCAGTACTTC.

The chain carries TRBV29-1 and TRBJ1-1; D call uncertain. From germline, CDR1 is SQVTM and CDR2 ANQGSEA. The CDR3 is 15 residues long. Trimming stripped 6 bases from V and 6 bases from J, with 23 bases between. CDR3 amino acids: CSVGEGGLGFAEAFF. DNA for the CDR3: TGCAGCGTCGGTGAAGGAGGGTTGGGTTTCGCTGAAGCTTTCTTT.

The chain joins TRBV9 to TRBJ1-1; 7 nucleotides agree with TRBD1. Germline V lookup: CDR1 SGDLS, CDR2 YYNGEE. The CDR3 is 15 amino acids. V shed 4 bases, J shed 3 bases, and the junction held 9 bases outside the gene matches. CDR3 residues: CASSLDRVGHTEAFF. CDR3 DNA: TGTGCCAGCAGCCTCGACAGGGTTGGTCACACTGAAGCTTTCTTT.

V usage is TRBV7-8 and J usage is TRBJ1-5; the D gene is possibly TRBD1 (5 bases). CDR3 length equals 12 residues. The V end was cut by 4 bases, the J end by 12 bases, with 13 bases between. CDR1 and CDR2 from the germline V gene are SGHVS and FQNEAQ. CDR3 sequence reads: CASSSYGTGQHF. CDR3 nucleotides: TGTGCCAGCAGCTCCTACGGGACTGGCCAGCATTTT.

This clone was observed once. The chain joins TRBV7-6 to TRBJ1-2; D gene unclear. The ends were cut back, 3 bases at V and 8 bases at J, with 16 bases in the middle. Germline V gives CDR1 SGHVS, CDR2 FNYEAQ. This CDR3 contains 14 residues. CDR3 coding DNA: TGTGCCAGCAGCTTCTCGAGGGATTCACGGGGCTACACCTTC. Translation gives CASSFSRDSRGYTF.

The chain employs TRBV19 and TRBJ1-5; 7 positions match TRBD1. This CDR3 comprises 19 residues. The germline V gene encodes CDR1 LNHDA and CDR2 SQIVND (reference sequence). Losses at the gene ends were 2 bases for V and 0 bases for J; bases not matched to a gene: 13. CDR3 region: CASSIWDGTVFSSNQPQHF. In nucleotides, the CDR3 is TGTGCCAGTAGTATATGGGACGGGACAGTTTTTTCTAGCAATCAGCCCCAGCATTTT.

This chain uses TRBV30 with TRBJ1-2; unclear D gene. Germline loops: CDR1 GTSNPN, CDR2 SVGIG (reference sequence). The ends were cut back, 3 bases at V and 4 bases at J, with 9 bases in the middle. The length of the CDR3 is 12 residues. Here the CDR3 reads CAWSTGIYGYTF. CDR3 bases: TGTGCCTGGAGCACGGGGATCTATGGCTACACCTTC. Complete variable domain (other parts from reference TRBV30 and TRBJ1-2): SQTIHQWPATLVQPVGSPLSLECTVEGTSNPNLYWYRQAAGRGLQLLFYSVGIGQISSEVPQNLSASRPQDRQFILSSKKLLLSDSGFYLCAWSTGIYGYTFGSGTRLTVV.

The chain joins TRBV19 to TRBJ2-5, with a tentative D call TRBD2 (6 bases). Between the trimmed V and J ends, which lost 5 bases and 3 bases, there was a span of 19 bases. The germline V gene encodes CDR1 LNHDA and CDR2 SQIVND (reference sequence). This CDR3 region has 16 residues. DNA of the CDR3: TGTGCCAGTAGTGGCCGGGACCCTCGGGAGAAAGAGACCCAGTACTTC. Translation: CASSGRDPREKETQYF.

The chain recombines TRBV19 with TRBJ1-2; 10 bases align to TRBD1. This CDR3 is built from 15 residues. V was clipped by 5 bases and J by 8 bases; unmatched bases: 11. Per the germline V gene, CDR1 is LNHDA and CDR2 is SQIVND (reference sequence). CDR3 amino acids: CASSPRTGGVGGYTF. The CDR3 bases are TGTGCCAGTAGTCCTCGGACAGGGGGAGTCGGGGGCTACACCTTC.

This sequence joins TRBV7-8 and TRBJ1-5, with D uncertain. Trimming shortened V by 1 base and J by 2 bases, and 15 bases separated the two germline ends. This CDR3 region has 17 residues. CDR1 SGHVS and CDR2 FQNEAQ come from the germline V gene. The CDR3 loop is CASSLGLSGEGNQPQHF. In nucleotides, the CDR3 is TGTGCCAGCAGCTTAGGGTTGTCGGGTGAGGGCAATCAGCCCCAGCATTTT.